A selection of T cell receptor beta chains follows, all from one sample in a study of blood T cells in healthy people across ages. TCRdb re-derived calls from the 5' RACE reads in MiXCR, one entry per CDR3 protein. The sample has 1.5 million to 2 million distinct CDR3 sequences; about 50% are singletons. The specimen was blood. All receptors derive from a woman aged 40 to 50 in good health. Both conserved end residues are part of each CDR3. A D gene is named only where the DNA matches it firmly. Part of the rows lack a size; the others show once, few, many or a class for expanded clones.

V gene	clone size	J gene	D gene	CDR3 DNA	CDR3 protein
TRBV27	NA	TRBJ2-1	NA	TGTGCCAGCAGTTTATCACGCAGGGGTCTCGATGAGCAGTTCTTC	CASSLSRRGLDEQFF
TRBV4-2	NA	TRBJ2-7	NA	TGTGCCAGCAGCCAAGAGGAACACCCCGCCGAGCAGTACTTC	CASSQEEHPAEQYF
TRBV6-5	once	TRBJ2-1	TRBD1	TGTGCCAGCACCGGACAGGTCGGATACAATGAGCAGTTCTTC	CASTGQVGYNEQFF
TRBV6-2/TRBV6-3	NA	TRBJ1-1	NA	TGTGCCAGCAGCGGCCTCGAGGGGGTCACTGAAGCTTTCTTT	CASSGLEGVTEAFF
TRBV29-1	NA	TRBJ2-3	TRBD1	TGCAGCGTTAAGGACAGGGATGCCTTCCATACGCAGTATTTT	CSVKDRDAFHTQYF
TRBV20-1	NA	TRBJ2-7	TRBD2	TGCAGTGCTGCGAGCTTCGGGACTAGTACTTACGAGCAGTACTTC	CSAASFGTSTYEQYF
TRBV11-2	NA	TRBJ2-5	NA	TGTGCCAGCAGCTTAGGCGGTAGGGGGGCAGAAGAGACCCAGTACTTC	CASSLGGRGAEETQYF
TRBV12-3/TRBV12-4	NA	TRBJ2-5	TRBD2	TGTGCCAGCAGTCGCCCCCTAGCGGGCCAAGAGACCCAGTACTTC	CASSRPLAGQETQYF
TRBV11-2	NA	TRBJ1-2	NA	TGTGCCAGCAGCTCCATAAACCCATTAAGCTATGGCTACACCTTC	CASSSINPLSYGYTF
TRBV7-8	NA	TRBJ2-7	TRBD2	TGTGCCAGCAGCTTAGCGCTGTCGAGCGGGGGCTCCTACGAGCAGTACTTC	CASSLALSSGGSYEQYF
TRBV6-1	NA	TRBJ1-6	NA	TGTGCCAGCAGTGAACGGGACTCCTATAATTCACCCCTCCACTTT	CASSERDSYNSPLHF
TRBV20-1	NA	TRBJ2-3	NA	TGCAGTGCTAGGGCTAGCGGCACAGATACGCAGTATTTT	CSARASGTDTQYF
TRBV6-1	NA	TRBJ2-5	NA	TGTGCCAGCAGTGAAGATTCAGGGCCCCTCGAGACCCAGTACTTC	CASSEDSGPLETQYF
TRBV9	NA	TRBJ2-3	NA	TGTGCCAGCAGCGTAGTGTCAGTCTTCACAGATACGCAGTATTTT	CASSVVSVFTDTQYF
TRBV29-1	few	TRBJ2-1	NA	TGCAGCGCCGCCCGGGACACCCAGGGGAATGAGCAGTTCTTC	CSAARDTQGNEQFF
TRBV20-1	once	TRBJ1-4	NA	TGCAGTGCAAACAGGGCAACTAATGAAAAACTGTTTTTT	CSANRATNEKLFF
TRBV24-1	few	TRBJ2-3	TRBD1	TGTGCCACCAGTGAATCCGGGACAGGGAGAGATACGCAGTATTTT	CATSESGTGRDTQYF
TRBV7-3	few	TRBJ2-6	NA	TGTGCCAGCAGCTTAATGGGACACTCTGGGGCCAACGTCCTGACTTTC	CASSLMGHSGANVLTF
TRBV28	NA	TRBJ1-2	NA	TGTGCCAGCGTGGGAGACTCGTTAGAGTTAGCTAACTATGGCTACACCTTC	CASVGDSLELANYGYTF
TRBV29-1	NA	TRBJ2-1	TRBD1	TGCAGCGTTGAATCTACAGGGGTAGATGAGCAGTTCTTC	CSVESTGVDEQFF
TRBV29-1	many	TRBJ2-1	NA	TGCAGCGTGGTGGTGCGCCGGAATGAGCAGTTCTTC	CSVVVRRNEQFF
TRBV24-1	NA	TRBJ2-1	NA	TGTGCCACCAGTGATTCGGACTCCTACAATGAGCAGTTCTTC	CATSDSDSYNEQFF
TRBV5-1	NA	TRBJ2-7	NA	TGCGCCAGCAGCTTCAGTGAGACAGGATTCTACGAGCAGTACTTC	CASSFSETGFYEQYF
TRBV4-3	few	TRBJ2-3	NA	TGCGCCAGCAGCCACCGTAACAGAGAACTAACAGATACGCAGTATTTT	CASSHRNRELTDTQYF
TRBV6-6	once	TRBJ2-4	NA	TGTGCCAGCAGCGGGGGACATCTTTCTGAGCAGTACTTC	CASSGGHLSEQYF
TRBV12-3/TRBV12-4	few	TRBJ2-3	TRBD2	TGTGCCAGCAGTCCCGGCGGGGGACTAGCGGGGACAGATACGCAGTATTTT	CASSPGGGLAGTDTQYF
TRBV27	NA	TRBJ1-5	NA	TGTGCCAGCAGTCCAGTCGGAAGACCTAATCAGCCCCAGCATTTT	CASSPVGRPNQPQHF
TRBV19	NA	TRBJ1-4	NA	TGTGCCAGTAGTCTGGGGCAGTCACATTATGCAACTAATGAAAAACTGTTTTTT	CASSLGQSHYATNEKLFF
TRBV29-1	NA	TRBJ2-3	NA	TGCAGCGTTGTGAAGGTTACAGATACGCAGTATTTT	CSVVKVTDTQYF
TRBV20-1	NA	TRBJ1-5	TRBD1	TGCAGTGCTCCCGACAGGGTTATGGGCAATCAGCCCCAGCATTTT	CSAPDRVMGNQPQHF
TRBV27	few	TRBJ1-4	TRBD1	TGTGCCAGCAGCAGACAGGGCCTTAATGAAAAACTGTTTTTT	CASSRQGLNEKLFF
TRBV6-5	few	TRBJ2-3	NA	TGTGCCAGCAGCCCTCAGTCTAGGAGCACAGATACGCAGTATTTT	CASSPQSRSTDTQYF
TRBV5-1	NA	TRBJ2-3	NA	TGCGCCAGCGTACGAGCGTCTCATTTCCCTCCGATTGGCACAGATACGCAGTATTTT	CASVRASHFPPIGTDTQYF
TRBV7-9	few	TRBJ1-1	NA	TGTGCCAGCAGCACCACTGAGACGGAAGAAGCTTTCTTT	CASSTTETEEAFF
TRBV29-1	few	TRBJ2-7	TRBD2	TGCAGCGCGGGGGGGCAGGGGACTTACGAGCAGTACTTC	CSAGGQGTYEQYF
TRBV10-3	few	TRBJ2-3	NA	TGTGCCATCAGTGAGTCGGGGGGCGGTACGCAGTATTTT	CAISESGGGTQYF
TRBV6-6	NA	TRBJ2-7	NA	TGTGCCAGCAGTTACGCACAGGGAACTAGTGAGCAGTACTTC	CASSYAQGTSEQYF
TRBV7-9	few	TRBJ2-5	NA	TGTGCCAGCAGCTTTCTCGCGGGGCAAGAGACCCAGTACTTC	CASSFLAGQETQYF
TRBV24-1	NA	TRBJ2-1	TRBD1	TGTGCCACCAGTGACCACGACAGGGATAAGTACAATGAGCAGTTCTTC	CATSDHDRDKYNEQFF
TRBV20-1	NA	TRBJ2-7	TRBD2	TGCAGTGCCGTGGGCGGGGGGCTTTACGAGCAGTACTTC	CSAVGGGLYEQYF
TRBV5-6	NA	TRBJ2-3	TRBD2	TGTGCCAGCAGCTTGGCTGGGGTAGCGGGGGGGACAGATACGCAGTATTTT	CASSLAGVAGGTDTQYF
TRBV3-1	NA	TRBJ2-3	NA	TGTGCCAGCAGCCAAGATGAGGTGGATACGCAGTATTTT	CASSQDEVDTQYF
TRBV9	NA	TRBJ2-7	NA	TGTGCCAGCAGCAAGGAGGGGACCCCTCGGGACGAGCAGTACTTC	CASSKEGTPRDEQYF
TRBV3-1	NA	TRBJ2-7	TRBD1	TGTGCCAGCAGTCCGGGACAGGGAAGTTGGGCCTACGAGCAGTACTTC	CASSPGQGSWAYEQYF
TRBV5-1	NA	TRBJ2-5	TRBD2	TGCGCCAGCAGCTTACTGACTAGCGGGGGAGAAGAGACCCAGTACTTC	CASSLLTSGGEETQYF
TRBV29-1	NA	TRBJ2-5	TRBD2	TGCAGCGTTGAACGGGGGGGCTTGGAGACCCAGTACTTC	CSVERGGLETQYF